What follows describes a single T cell receptor (beta chain). This sample was included in a study of T cell responses to AZD1222 COVID-19 vaccine. This CDR3 comprises 14 residues. Germline V gene lookup returns CDR1 SNHLY and CDR2 FYNNEI. Between the trimmed V and J ends, which lost 5 bases and 9 bases, there was a span of 16 bases. Repertoires were generated with immunoSEQ multiplex PCR, while TCRdb's copy carries only in-frame clones and drops some. Here the sample spans 100,000 or so clones, roughly 88% being singletons. The origin of this receptor is an adult in good health. This rearrangement joins TRBV2 to TRBJ2-2; tentatively, D is TRBD2 (5 bases). Specimen: peripheral blood, collected on day 0 of AZD1222 vaccination. CDR3 residues: CASSMDGRARELFF. The DNA of the CDR3 is TGTGCCAGCAGTATGGACGGGCGGGCGAGGGAGCTGTTTTTT.